Sequencing of this TCR beta chain was carried out in a study of shared clonotypes between healthy human individuals. The study's findings and limits: Sampling covered nothing but blood. Tissue TCR repertoires likely differ from those found in blood. Although depth was large, rarefaction showed that sequencing of the sorted subsets was incomplete.

Into CD45RA+ naive and CD45RA-negative memory subsets, the CD4+ cells were split. Clones were read by immunoSEQ multiplex PCR, and TCRdb kept only the in-frame ones, dropping some. The sample consists of over 950,000 clones, roughly 80% of them appearing once. Comment on this clone: Its matching antigen is unknown.

Germline V gene data show CDR1 as SGHAT and CDR2 as FQNNGV. This CDR3 has 14 amino acids. V was cut by 3 bases and J by 4 bases, with 9 bases left in between. Material for sequencing was memory CD4+ T cells from PBMCs. Subset reported: CD45RA-negative fraction. J is TRBJ2-2 and V is TRBV11-2, with D uncertain. The source of this sequence is a young man in good health. Some clones in this sample may be carry-over from other donors' samples. The CDR3, as DNA: TGTGCCAGCAGCTTCTCCCCAGCCACCGGGGAGCTGTTTTTT. Translated: CASSFSPATGELFF.